One and the same sample provided the 24 T cell receptor beta chains below, sequenced in a study of blood T cell repertoires in COVID-19. The repertoire was sequenced with immunoSEQ multiplex PCR; TCRdb's copy has only in-frame clones and lacks some. The sample holds roughly 80,000 clones, 84% seen once. Sequenced: peripheral blood. All receptors derive from a human donor in a cohort sampled during active COVID-19.

The rearrangement joins TRBV30 to TRBJ1-6; 8 nucleotides match TRBD1. Germline V gene sequence: CDR1 GTSNPN, CDR2 SVGIG (reference sequence). V was clipped by 3 bases and J by 5 bases; unmatched bases: 12. The CDR3 runs to 17 residues. The CDR3, as DNA: TGTGCCTGGAGCTTCCGGACAGGGAGATCCCATAATTCACCCCTCCACTTT. It codes for CAWSFRTGRSHNSPLHF.

This chain links TRBV21-1 with TRBJ1-5. TRBV21-1 is marked as a pseudogene. The CDR3 length is 14 residues. The CDR3 spells CASSKALVYQPQHF. In DNA, the CDR3 is TGTGCCAGCAGCAAAGCGCTAGTATATCAGCCCCAGCATTTT.

The gene calls are TRBV7-3 and TRBJ1-1; 10 bases map to TRBD1. Germline assignment: CDR1 SGHTA and CDR2 FQGTGA. Germline trimming cut 3 bases from V and 5 bases from J; bases unmatched to any gene: 3. The CDR3 runs to 14 residues. The CDR3 is CASSFGTGATEAFF. The CDR3 DNA reads as TGTGCCAGCAGCTTTGGGACAGGGGCAACTGAAGCTTTCTTT.

This clone has a single count. The chain couples TRBV28 to TRBJ2-1; a possible D gene is TRBD1 (6 bases). CDR3 length equals 14 residues. V was cut by 6 bases and J by 8 bases, with 17 bases left in between. The germline V gene encodes CDR1 MDHEN and CDR2 SYDVKM. The CDR3 loop reads CASSITGLGDEQFF. The CDR3, as DNA: TGTGCCAGCAGCATAACAGGGTTAGGCGATGAGCAGTTCTTC.

The chain combines TRBV21-1 with TRBJ2-1; the table's D call, TRBD1, was not checked against the DNA. TRBV21-1 is a listed pseudogene. There are 18 residues in the CDR3. CDR3 protein: CASTYDSIQGFNYNEQFF. The CDR3 bases are TGTGCCAGCACCTATGACTCTATACAGGGATTCAACTACAATGAGCAGTTCTTC.

The genes are TRBV4-1 and TRBJ2-5, with 14 nucleotides matching TRBD2. The CDR3 loop spans 19 amino acids. The germline gives CDR1 MGHRA, CDR2 YSYEKL. The junction had 11 bases not matched to a gene; V was cut back by 0 bases and J by 5 bases. CDR3 DNA: TGCGCCAGCAGCCAAGACTCACAGACTAGCGGGGGGGTAAGGGAGACCCAGTACTTC. Protein: CASSQDSQTSGGVRETQYF.

The chain links TRBV5-1 to TRBJ2-1, with TRBD1 identical over 10 bases. Germline CDR1 reads SGHRS; CDR2 reads YFSETQ. CDR3 size: 16 residues. Losses at the gene ends were 0 bases for V and 4 bases for J; bases not matched to a gene: 4. The CDR3 protein is CASSLGRGQGYNEQFF. DNA of the CDR3: TGCGCCAGCAGCTTGGGTCGGGGACAGGGGTACAATGAGCAGTTCTTC.

The rearrangement links TRBV1 to TRBJ1-2. TRBV1 is recorded as a pseudogene. CDR3 size: 14 residues. CDR3 region: CTSSQNNRGSGYTF. In nucleotides, the CDR3 is TGCACCAGCAGCCAAAACAACCGGGGAAGCGGCTACACCTTC.

This clone appeared a single time. The CDR3 region is CASSLLPGVNTEAFF. The CDR3 DNA reads as TGTGCCAGCAGCTTACTCCCGGGAGTGAACACTGAAGCTTTCTTT. This chain uses TRBV7-2 with TRBJ1-1, with no clear D. The CDR3 consists of 15 residues. V was cut by 2 bases and J by 0 bases, with 10 bases left in between. From germline, CDR1 is SGHTA and CDR2 FQGNSA. The variable domain in full, with the rest retrieved from reference TRBV7-2 and TRBJ1-1, is GAGVSQSPSNKVTEKGKDVELRCDPISGHTALYWYRQSLGQGLEFLIYFQGNSAPDKSGLPSDRFSAERTGGSVSTLTIQRTQQEDSAVYLCASSLLPGVNTEAFFGQGTRLTVV.

V and J are TRBV6-5 and TRBJ2-5; 11 bases fit TRBD2. This CDR3 is built from 14 residues. In germline, CDR1 is MNHEY, CDR2 SVGAGI. V was clipped by 6 bases and J by 5 bases; unmatched bases: 5. CDR3 protein: CASSRLAGLETQYF. As DNA, the CDR3 is TGTGCCAGCAGCCGACTAGCGGGGCTGGAGACCCAGTACTTC.

This clone appeared a single time. In DNA, the CDR3 is TGTGCCAGCATCCCAACGGAGGGAGCCTACGAGCAGTACTTC. As protein: CASIPTEGAYEQYF. This chain uses TRBV7-3 with TRBJ2-7, with a possible D match to TRBD2 (6 bases). The germline V and J ends were trimmed by 7 bases and 2 bases, with 15 bases remaining between them. CDR1 and CDR2 (germline): SGHTA, FQGTGA. This CDR3 spans 14 amino acids.

The rearrangement joins TRBV5-1 to TRBJ1-2; 9 bases align to TRBD1. The CDR3 is 15 residues long. Germline CDR1 reads SGHRS; CDR2 reads YFSETQ. J was trimmed by 0 bases and V by 3 bases; bases with no gene match: 3. The chain's CDR3 is CASSSGTGTNYGYTF. CDR3 sequence (DNA): TGCGCCAGCAGCTCCGGGACAGGGACTAACTATGGCTACACCTTC.

The rearrangement uses TRBV9 and TRBJ2-3; 9 nucleotides agree with TRBD2. Unmatched junction bases numbered 6, after V lost 0 bases and J lost 4 bases. Germline V lookup: CDR1 SGDLS, CDR2 YYNGEE. The CDR3 has 16 amino acids. CDR3 region: CASSVAPAGGADTQYF. The CDR3 nucleotides are TGTGCCAGCAGCGTAGCTCCCGCGGGGGGGGCAGATACGCAGTATTTT.

This chain uses TRBV6-4 with TRBJ2-2; perhaps TRBD2 as D (6 bases). Germline V gene data show CDR1 as MRHNA and CDR2 as SNTAGT. The V end lost 4 bases, the J end lost 0 bases, and 9 bases lay between the germline ends. The CDR3 runs 15 residues. This chain's CDR3 is CASSVEGANTGELFF. For the CDR3, the DNA is TGTGCCAGCAGTGTGGAGGGAGCGAACACCGGGGAGCTGTTTTTT.

This chain links TRBV3-1 (or the pseudogene TRBV3-2) with TRBJ1-2; no firm D call. Germline CDR1 and CDR2: LGHDT and YNNKEL (reference sequence). V was cut by 8 bases and J by 6 bases, with 10 bases left in between. The CDR3 runs to 11 residues. CDR3: CASGPQNGYTF. The CDR3 DNA follows: TGTGCCAGCGGGCCGCAAAATGGCTACACCTTC.

This clone appeared a single time. V usage is TRBV11-2 and J usage is TRBJ1-2; TRBD1 matches at 8 bases. This CDR3 has 14 amino acids. Losses at the gene ends were 2 bases for V and 6 bases for J; bases not matched to a gene: 5. Germline values: CDR1 SGHAT, CDR2 FQNNGV. The CDR3: CASSLRRGHHGYTF. The DNA for the CDR3 is TGTGCCAGCAGCTTACGCAGGGGGCATCATGGCTACACCTTC.

The rearrangement links TRBV7-9 to TRBJ2-3; no clear D. Germline V gives CDR1 SEHNR, CDR2 FQNEAQ (reference sequence). The CDR3 is 14 residues long. Trimming took off 6 bases at V and 1 base at J, with 11 bases between the two ends. As DNA, the CDR3 is TGTGCCAGCAGTTCTACAGTGGGCACAGATACGCAGTATTTT. Protein sequence: CASSSTVGTDTQYF.

This chain links TRBV30 with TRBJ1-4; no clear D gene. CDR1 is GTSNPN and CDR2 is SVGIG in the germline V gene (reference sequence). V lost 2 bases and J lost 5, with 6 bases in between. This CDR3 spans 12 amino acids. The CDR3 DNA follows: TGTGCCTGGAGTCGAGAAAATGAAAAACTGTTTTTT. It yields the protein CAWSRENEKLFF. Full variable domain (rest looked up from reference TRBV30 and TRBJ1-4): SQTIHQWPATLVQPVGSPLSLECTVEGTSNPNLYWYRQAAGRGLQLLFYSVGIGQISSEVPQNLSASRPQDRQFILSSKKLLLSDSGFYLCAWSRENEKLFFGSGTQLSVL.

The chain employs TRBV5-1 and TRBJ2-2, with D unresolved. V was clipped by 4 bases and J by 4 bases, with 17 bases between them. The CDR3 consists of 16 residues. The V gene's germline CDR1 is SGHRS and CDR2 YFSETQ. For the CDR3, the DNA is TGCGCCAGCAGCCCACCAACCGACACTCGCACCGGGGAGCTGTTTTTT. Its protein product is CASSPPTDTRTGELFF.

V and J are TRBV4-1 and TRBJ1-3; TRBD1 might be the D (5 bases). This CDR3 region has 16 residues. The V end was cut by 3 bases, the J end by 0 bases, with 12 bases between. Germline CDR1 MGHRA, CDR2 YSYEKL. For the CDR3, the DNA is TGCGCCAGCAGCCACCCTGGGGGGGGCTCTGGAAACACCATATATTTT. As protein: CASSHPGGGSGNTIYF.

The gene calls are TRBV19 and TRBJ2-1; D unresolved. This CDR3 comprises 15 residues. Looked up from germline, CDR1 is LNHDA and CDR2 is SQIVND (reference sequence). V shed 5 bases and J shed 0 bases, with 11 bases lying between them. The CDR3 DNA follows: TGTGCCAGTAGTCGTCGGAGTAGCTCCTACAATGAGCAGTTCTTC. It codes for CASSRRSSSYNEQFF.

The chain employs TRBV7-2 and TRBJ1-3, with D maybe TRBD1 (5 bases). This CDR3 is built from 14 residues. V was pared by 5 bases and J by 3 bases, with 11 bases between. Germline CDR1 reads SGHTA; CDR2 reads FQGNSA. CDR3 sequence: CASSLGTDGNTIYF. Written as DNA, the CDR3 is TGTGCCAGCAGCCTGGGGACTGATGGAAACACCATATATTTT.

The gene calls are TRBV7-3 and TRBJ2-2, with 8 bases fitting TRBD2. The CDR3 sequence is 16 residues long. V was pared by 2 bases and J by 6 bases, with 8 bases of the junction left unmatched. The germline CDR1 and CDR2 sequences are SGHTA and FQGTGA. The CDR3 DNA follows: TGTGCCAGCAGCTTATTCGGGGGGGATGCCGCCGGGGAGCTGTTTTTT. Translating gives CASSLFGGDAAGELFF.

The V gene is TRBV6-5, the J gene TRBJ1-6, with 11 bases aligning to TRBD1. Germline V gene sequence: CDR1 MNHEY, CDR2 SVGAGI. The CDR3 sequence is 14 residues long. Unmatched junction bases numbered 6, after V lost 7 bases and J lost 10 bases. Written as DNA, the CDR3 is TGTGCCAGCACTCTTGGGACAGGGGGATCACCCCTCCACTTT. Translated, it gives CASTLGTGGSPLHF.